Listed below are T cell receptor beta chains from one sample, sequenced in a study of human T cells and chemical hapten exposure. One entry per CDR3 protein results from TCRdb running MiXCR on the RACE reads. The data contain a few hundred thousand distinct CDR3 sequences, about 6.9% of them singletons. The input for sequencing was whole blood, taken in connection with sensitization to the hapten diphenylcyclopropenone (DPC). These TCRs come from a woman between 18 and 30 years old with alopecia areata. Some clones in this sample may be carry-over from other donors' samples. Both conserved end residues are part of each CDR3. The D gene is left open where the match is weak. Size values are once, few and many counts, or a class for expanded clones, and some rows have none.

cdr3_nt: TGCAGTGCTAGCCTCGACAGGGTAGCGCCTGAAGCTTTCTTT
cdr3_aa: CSASLDRVAPEAFF
d_call: TRBD1
j_call: TRBJ1-1
v_call: TRBV20-1
clone_size: many

cdr3_nt: TGTGCCATCAGTGAGGCAGGGTCCAACTATGGCTACACCTTC
cdr3_aa: CAISEAGSNYGYTF
d_call: .
j_call: TRBJ1-2
v_call: TRBV10-3
clone_size: many

cdr3_nt: TGTGCCAGCAGCCTCGCCCAGGACAGGTACTACGAGCAGTACTTC
cdr3_aa: CASSLAQDRYYEQYF
d_call: TRBD1
j_call: TRBJ2-7
v_call: TRBV7-9
clone_size: many

cdr3_nt: TGTGCCAGCAGTTCACCAGGACAGGGAGAGGATGGCTACACCTTC
cdr3_aa: CASSSPGQGEDGYTF
d_call: TRBD1
j_call: TRBJ1-2
v_call: TRBV12-3/TRBV12-4
clone_size: many

cdr3_nt: TGTGCCAGCAGCCAGGGGATACAAGAGACCCAGTACTTC
cdr3_aa: CASSQGIQETQYF
d_call: .
j_call: TRBJ2-5
v_call: TRBV11-3
clone_size: many

cdr3_nt: TGTGCCAGCAGGCCGGGACTAGCGTACACCGGGGAGCTGTTTTTT
cdr3_aa: CASRPGLAYTGELFF
d_call: TRBD2
j_call: TRBJ2-2
v_call: TRBV28
clone_size: few

cdr3_nt: TGTGCCAGCAGTGCCCGGGGACAGAAACACTCTGGGGCCAACGTCCTGACTTTC
cdr3_aa: CASSARGQKHSGANVLTF
d_call: TRBD1
j_call: TRBJ2-6
v_call: TRBV6-1
clone_size: many

cdr3_nt: TGTGCCACGAGGGGGCTACTCGAGCAGTACTTC
cdr3_aa: CATRGLLEQYF
d_call: TRBD1
j_call: TRBJ2-7
v_call: TRBV28
clone_size: many

cdr3_nt: TGTGCCAGCAGCCCTGGGACAGGGTGGGAGAACACTGAAGCTTTCTTT
cdr3_aa: CASSPGTGWENTEAFF
d_call: TRBD1
j_call: TRBJ1-1
v_call: TRBV3-1
clone_size: many

cdr3_nt: TGTGCCAGCAGCCCCCTGGGAGGTGAAAAACTGTTTTTT
cdr3_aa: CASSPLGGEKLFF
d_call: .
j_call: TRBJ1-4
v_call: TRBV4-2
clone_size: few

cdr3_nt: TGTGCCAGCAGTGATATCACAGCGAACACTGAAGCTTTCTTT
cdr3_aa: CASSDITANTEAFF
d_call: .
j_call: TRBJ1-1
v_call: TRBV25-1
clone_size: few

cdr3_nt: TGTGCCAGCAGTCCTGGACAGGGGCCCTATAATTCACCCCTCCACTTT
cdr3_aa: CASSPGQGPYNSPLHF
d_call: TRBD1
j_call: TRBJ1-6
v_call: TRBV2
clone_size: .

cdr3_nt: TGTGCCAGCAGCTACATAGCGGGACCCACAGATACGCAGTATTTT
cdr3_aa: CASSYIAGPTDTQYF
d_call: TRBD2
j_call: TRBJ2-3
v_call: TRBV12-3/TRBV12-4
clone_size: many

cdr3_nt: TGTGCCAGCACCGGACAGGGCCTCTACGAGCAGTACTTC
cdr3_aa: CASTGQGLYEQYF
d_call: TRBD1
j_call: TRBJ2-7
v_call: TRBV6-5
clone_size: many

cdr3_nt: TGTGCCAGCAGCCCCCGAAGAGGTCAGCCCCAGCATTTT
cdr3_aa: CASSPRRGQPQHF
d_call: .
j_call: TRBJ1-5
v_call: TRBV3-1
clone_size: many

cdr3_nt: TGTGCCAGCTCACCGTTAGGCTCAGGGGCGAGGGCAGATACGCAGTATTTT
cdr3_aa: CASSPLGSGARADTQYF
d_call: .
j_call: TRBJ2-3
v_call: TRBV18
clone_size: .

cdr3_nt: TGTGCCAGCAGCCTCGACAGCACTTATTCACCCCTCCACTTT
cdr3_aa: CASSLDSTYSPLHF
d_call: .
j_call: TRBJ1-6
v_call: TRBV14
clone_size: .

cdr3_nt: TGTGCCAGCAGCTTCGGACCGGACGGAACCATATATTTT
cdr3_aa: CASSFGPDGTIYF
d_call: .
j_call: TRBJ1-3
v_call: TRBV5-5
clone_size: many

cdr3_nt: TGTGCCAGCAGCCGTGAGACAGGGGAAGTTGGCTACACCTTC
cdr3_aa: CASSRETGEVGYTF
d_call: TRBD1
j_call: TRBJ1-2
v_call: TRBV27
clone_size: many

cdr3_nt: TGTGCCAGCAGTTACTCGCCTCATGTCTCTGGGGCCAACGTCCTGACTTTC
cdr3_aa: CASSYSPHVSGANVLTF
d_call: .
j_call: TRBJ2-6
v_call: TRBV6-2/TRBV6-3
clone_size: few

cdr3_nt: TGTGCCAGCAGCCTTGACTGGGATGAAAAACTGTTTTTT
cdr3_aa: CASSLDWDEKLFF
d_call: .
j_call: TRBJ1-4
v_call: TRBV5-6
clone_size: .

cdr3_nt: TGTGCCAGCTCCCCAGACGGGTTGAGCAATCAGCCCCAGCATTTT
cdr3_aa: CASSPDGLSNQPQHF
d_call: .
j_call: TRBJ1-5
v_call: TRBV18
clone_size: many

cdr3_nt: TGTGCCAGCAGCTTGTTATGGGGACAGCCAAGGGGCTACACCTTC
cdr3_aa: CASSLLWGQPRGYTF
d_call: TRBD1
j_call: TRBJ1-2
v_call: TRBV5-6
clone_size: .

cdr3_nt: TGTGCCAGCAGCGTAGAGGACAGGGACGGCGGGGAGCTGTTTTTT
cdr3_aa: CASSVEDRDGGELFF
d_call: TRBD1
j_call: TRBJ2-2
v_call: TRBV9
clone_size: .

cdr3_nt: TGTGCCAGCAGCTTAGCGAGGCTCGGTACAGGGGGAAAGGGCTACACCTTC
cdr3_aa: CASSLARLGTGGKGYTF
d_call: TRBD1
j_call: TRBJ1-2
v_call: TRBV7-8
clone_size: many

cdr3_nt: TGTGCCAGCAGACAGGTGGGAATTCCAGATACGCAGTATTTT
cdr3_aa: CASRQVGIPDTQYF
d_call: .
j_call: TRBJ2-3
v_call: TRBV6-5
clone_size: .

cdr3_nt: TGTGCCAGCAAAGACAGGGGGCTTAGCACTGAAGCTTTCTTT
cdr3_aa: CASKDRGLSTEAFF
d_call: TRBD1
j_call: TRBJ1-1
v_call: TRBV6-6
clone_size: many

cdr3_nt: TGTGCCAGCAGCGTAGGCGGGGTCACAGATACACAGTGTTTT
cdr3_aa: CASSVGGVTDTQCF
d_call: .
j_call: TRBJ2-3
v_call: TRBV9
clone_size: .

cdr3_nt: TGTGCCAGCTCACCATCACAGTACTCACGAGAGACCCAGTACTTC
cdr3_aa: CASSPSQYSRETQYF
d_call: .
j_call: TRBJ2-5
v_call: TRBV18
clone_size: many

cdr3_nt: TGCAGCGTTGCGAACACCGGGGAGCTGTTTTTT
cdr3_aa: CSVANTGELFF
d_call: .
j_call: TRBJ2-2
v_call: TRBV29-1
clone_size: many

cdr3_nt: TGCAGTGCTAGAGGTCTGAATGACTACGAGCAGTACTTC
cdr3_aa: CSARGLNDYEQYF
d_call: .
j_call: TRBJ2-7
v_call: TRBV20-1
clone_size: many

cdr3_nt: TGTGCCAGCAGTTACACAGGGAACAATCAGCCCCAGCATTTT
cdr3_aa: CASSYTGNNQPQHF
d_call: .
j_call: TRBJ1-5
v_call: TRBV6-6
clone_size: .

cdr3_nt: TGCAGTGCTAGGGCTTTAGAAGGGGGTGAGCAGTTCTTC
cdr3_aa: CSARALEGGEQFF
d_call: .
j_call: TRBJ2-1
v_call: TRBV20-1
clone_size: few

cdr3_nt: TGTGCCAGCAGTTTACGGGGGCTCACTGAAGCTTTCTTT
cdr3_aa: CASSLRGLTEAFF
d_call: .
j_call: TRBJ1-1
v_call: TRBV12-3/TRBV12-4
clone_size: many

cdr3_nt: TGTGCCAGCAGTTACTCGCTGGGACAGGGGACCACCGGGGAGCTGTTTTTT
cdr3_aa: CASSYSLGQGTTGELFF
d_call: TRBD1
j_call: TRBJ2-2
v_call: TRBV6-5
clone_size: few

cdr3_nt: TGCAGCGCTGGCGGACTAGCGGGGGGCACAGATACGCAGTATTTT
cdr3_aa: CSAGGLAGGTDTQYF
d_call: TRBD2
j_call: TRBJ2-3
v_call: TRBV29-1
clone_size: many

cdr3_nt: TGTGCCAGCAGGGAGGGGGCTCGGGCCCAGCATTTT
cdr3_aa: CASREGARAQHF
d_call: TRBD1
j_call: TRBJ1-5
v_call: TRBV12-3/TRBV12-4
clone_size: few

cdr3_nt: TGTGCCAGCAGCGTAGAACTCTACAATGAGCAGTTCTTC
cdr3_aa: CASSVELYNEQFF
d_call: .
j_call: TRBJ2-1
v_call: TRBV9
clone_size: few

cdr3_nt: TGTGCCAGCAGCGCCGGGGGGACAGAGAACACCGGGGAGCTGTTTTTT
cdr3_aa: CASSAGGTENTGELFF
d_call: .
j_call: TRBJ2-2
v_call: TRBV6-4
clone_size: many

cdr3_nt: TGTGCCAGCAGTCCGAGGGCAGACTCCTACGAGCAGTACTTC
cdr3_aa: CASSPRADSYEQYF
d_call: .
j_call: TRBJ2-7
v_call: TRBV27
clone_size: few

cdr3_nt: TGTGCCAGCAGCCAAAGACCTGGACAGGCGCTCACAGATACGCAGTATTTT
cdr3_aa: CASSQRPGQALTDTQYF
d_call: TRBD1
j_call: TRBJ2-3
v_call: TRBV11-2
clone_size: few

cdr3_nt: TGTGCCAGCAGTAAATTGGGGGGACCCTACTTC
cdr3_aa: CASSKLGGPYF
d_call: .
j_call: TRBJ1-2
v_call: TRBV28
clone_size: many

cdr3_nt: TGTGCCAGTAGCACAGGGTTTGAGGGGAATCAGCCCCAGCATTTT
cdr3_aa: CASSTGFEGNQPQHF
d_call: .
j_call: TRBJ1-5
v_call: TRBV19
clone_size: many

cdr3_nt: TGTGCCAGCAGCTATCGACAGCAGAATGAAAAACTGTTTTTT
cdr3_aa: CASSYRQQNEKLFF
d_call: .
j_call: TRBJ1-4
v_call: TRBV7-8
clone_size: few

cdr3_nt: TGTGCCAGCAGCCCCCGGGAAGCGGGGGGAAGGAACACCGGGGAGCTGTTTTTT
cdr3_aa: CASSPREAGGRNTGELFF
d_call: TRBD2
j_call: TRBJ2-2
v_call: TRBV7-2
clone_size: few

cdr3_nt: TGTGCCAGCAGTTCTCCGGGACAGGGGGCCCCCGGTTCCTACACCTTC
cdr3_aa: CASSSPGQGAPGSYTF
d_call: TRBD1
j_call: TRBJ1-2
v_call: TRBV28
clone_size: .

cdr3_nt: TGTGCCACCAGGGCACCCGGGACTAGCGGCACAGATACGCAGTATTTT
cdr3_aa: CATRAPGTSGTDTQYF
d_call: TRBD2
j_call: TRBJ2-3
v_call: TRBV10-3
clone_size: few

cdr3_nt: TGCAGTGCTAGGCAACTCGGGGGGGAGACTCCAGGGGATACGCAGTATTTT
cdr3_aa: CSARQLGGETPGDTQYF
d_call: TRBD2
j_call: TRBJ2-3
v_call: TRBV20-1
clone_size: few

cdr3_nt: TGTGCCAGCAGCTCAAATAGACAGGGGTGGGCGCCGTACAATGAGCAGTTCTTC
cdr3_aa: CASSSNRQGWAPYNEQFF
d_call: TRBD1
j_call: TRBJ2-1
v_call: TRBV5-8
clone_size: few

cdr3_nt: TGTGCCAGCAGTTTTAGGCGGACGAACTATGGCTACACCTTC
cdr3_aa: CASSFRRTNYGYTF
d_call: .
j_call: TRBJ1-2
v_call: TRBV27
clone_size: many

cdr3_nt: TGCGCCAGCAGCCCCCTTTCAGGTGGCACTGAAGCTTTCTTT
cdr3_aa: CASSPLSGGTEAFF
d_call: .
j_call: TRBJ1-1
v_call: TRBV5-1
clone_size: many

cdr3_nt: TGCGCCAGCAGCCAAGAGGTCGGGGGCATCCTGACTTTC
cdr3_aa: CASSQEVGGILTF
d_call: .
j_call: TRBJ2-6
v_call: TRBV4-3
clone_size: few

cdr3_nt: TGTGCCAGCAGTGAAGGGGACAGGCTATCTCTCCACTTT
cdr3_aa: CASSEGDRLSLHF
d_call: TRBD1
j_call: TRBJ1-6
v_call: TRBV2
clone_size: few

cdr3_nt: TGTGCCAGCAGTCGACCGAACACTGAAGCTTTCTTT
cdr3_aa: CASSRPNTEAFF
d_call: .
j_call: TRBJ1-1
v_call: TRBV6-5
clone_size: many

cdr3_nt: TGCGCCAGCAGCTTGGGACAGAATCTCGAAGCTTTCTTT
cdr3_aa: CASSLGQNLEAFF
d_call: .
j_call: TRBJ1-1
v_call: TRBV5-1
clone_size: few

cdr3_nt: TGTGCCAGCAGCCGGCCCCTGTCTAGCGGCGCGAACACCGGGGAGCTGTTTTTT
cdr3_aa: CASSRPLSSGANTGELFF
d_call: TRBD2
j_call: TRBJ2-2
v_call: TRBV7-2
clone_size: few

cdr3_nt: TGTGCCAGCAGCCAAGTGCAGGGTAGCACAGATACGCAGTATTTT
cdr3_aa: CASSQVQGSTDTQYF
d_call: .
j_call: TRBJ2-3
v_call: TRBV4-2
clone_size: few

cdr3_nt: TGCGCCAGCAGCCAAGATATCGGGCAGGGCTCTGGCTACACCTTC
cdr3_aa: CASSQDIGQGSGYTF
d_call: .
j_call: TRBJ1-2
v_call: TRBV4-3
clone_size: .

cdr3_nt: TGTGCCAGCAGCTCGTTCCATCGGTTGACTGAAGCTTTCTTT
cdr3_aa: CASSSFHRLTEAFF
d_call: .
j_call: TRBJ1-1
v_call: TRBV7-9
clone_size: once